The subject of this entry is one T cell receptor beta chain. The entry originates in a study of naive and memory T cell subsets. TCR cDNA received a 3' ligated oligonucleotide that carried a UMI. Four PCR rounds used nested alpha and beta constant region primers plus the SP2 primer. A single record per CDR3 protein comes from TCRdb applying MiXCR to the 5' RACE reads. Of about 59,000 distinct CDR3 sequences detected, approximately 8.5% appear once; the ten largest clones hold roughly 21%. The receptor comes from a female donor in good health.

CDR3 DNA: TGTGCCAGCAGTGGGACAGGGGTAAGGAACACTGAAGCTTTCTTT. Its protein is CASSGTGVRNTEAFF. The chain uses TRBV28 and TRBJ1-1, with 10 bases lining up with TRBD1. This CDR3 spans 15 amino acids. CDR1 is MDHEN, CDR2 SYDVKM, per germline. V shed 5 bases and J 1 base; nucleotides not matched to a gene: 4.